Included here is one T cell receptor beta chain sequence, with context. The specificity of this receptor is unknown. No much larger clone exists at a distance of one base, and base qualities are not known. Each collaborating institution followed its own protocols to collect whole blood in K2EDTA tubes. For TCRbeta analysis, collaborators shipped samples as frozen whole blood, isolated PBMCs, or DNA extracted from either of those sample types. These data come from a study of blood T cell repertoires in COVID-19 (TCRdb year 2020). With regard to the full study: Samples from collaborators originated in the United States, Italy and Spain and spanned both the acute and convalescent phases of COVID-19. The prospective study material was composed of cDNA or gDNA derived from T cells, B-cell-depleted T cells, or PBMCs. The dataset comprised deeply sampled blood TCRbeta repertoires from subjects exposed to, actively infected with, or recovered from COVID-19. The repertoires were released in a freely available public database intended as a resource for research on the immune response to SARS-CoV-2. The samples were drawn from the first 160 participants of the ongoing ImmuneRACE study and from some 1,300 subjects provided by 6 global collaborators. A de-identified subject ID, COVID-19 status, age in years and sex were almost always included in the sample metadata. Where available, HLA class I and class II types were obtained from metadata supplied by the sample provider rather than from assay-based typing.

General conclusions and limits of the study: The amount of clinical and demographic metadata varied by source and participant and was provided uncurated.

The junction carries 14 bases between V and J, which are trimmed by 6 bases and 6 bases respectively. There are 13 amino acids in the CDR3, from cysteine to phenylalanine inclusive. The only DNA kept is the CDR3, 39 bases in frame from the first base. The germline V gene specifies MGHDK as CDR1 and SYGVNS as CDR2. TCRbeta CDR3 regions were amplified from genomic DNA by means of the immunoSEQ Assay, a bias-controlled multiplex PCR. On the study's bioinformatics: Nucleated cell counts per sample were estimated from amplification of reference gene primers within the assay. To quantify the absolute abundance of each unique TCRbeta CDR3 rearrangement, sequence reads were collapsed and filtered. Productive Simpson clonality was computed per sample as the square root of Simpson's diversity index over productive rearrangements. TCRdb took over this immuneACCESS table, retaining in-frame rearrangements with V and J assigned. Such tables are incomplete; in checked studies, under half of the missing clones stem from an unresolved V gene, and the remainder is unexplained. For V, J and clone size, that table is used; D and trimming come from the DNA. In this sample the table shows 120,000 to 150,000 clones, approximately 90% of which occur a single time. The top ten hold around 1.5% of the sample.

Source material: peripheral blood. The V gene is TRBV25-1 and the J gene is TRBJ1-1, with no confidently assigned D gene. This TCR derives from a human donor in a cohort sampled during active COVID-19. For the CDR3, the sequence is CASSRLDFPEAFF. The nucleotide sequence is given as TGTGCCAGCAGCCGACTTGATTTCCCTGAAGCTTTCTTT.